This passage covers 11 T cell receptor beta chains from one sample sequenced in a study of OX40 agonist ivuxolimab in advanced cancers. Assay: immunoSEQ multiplex PCR; the TCRdb copy retains only in-frame clones and omits some. The sample yields over 45,000 clones, about 85% seen once. Sequenced here: CD4+ or CD8+ T cells sorted from blood, sampled in a trial of the OX40 agonist ivuxolimab. Receptors originate from an adult with an advanced solid tumor such as melanoma, head and neck, liver or kidney cancer.

V is TRBV19 and J is TRBJ1-3, with TRBD1 identical over 12 bases. The CDR3 is made up of 17 amino acids. The J segment lost 5 bases and the V segment lost 3 bases, leaving 8 bases of the junction unmatched. Germline V gene sequence: CDR1 LNHDA, CDR2 SQIVND (reference sequence). CDR3 in amino acids: CASSIARDRGRRNTIYF. The CDR3 bases are TGTGCCAGTAGTATCGCCCGGGACAGGGGGCGAAGAAACACCATATATTTT.

The chain employs TRBV6-5 and TRBJ1-2, with 7 bases fitting TRBD1. The ends lost 7 bases at V and 8 bases at J; junction bases unmatched: 7. The CDR3 has 12 amino acids. Germline V gives CDR1 MNHEY, CDR2 SVGAGI. CDR3 amino acids: CASTRGIEGYTF. DNA for the CDR3: TGTGCCAGCACCAGGGGGATCGAAGGCTACACCTTC.

This rearrangement joins TRBV6-6 to TRBJ1-4; the D is unclear. V was trimmed by 2 bases and J by 7 bases, leaving 11 bases between them. The CDR3 is 14 amino acids. Per the germline V gene, CDR1 is MNHNY and CDR2 is SVGAGI (reference sequence). CDR3 nucleotides: TGTGCCAGCAGTTACAGGATCCAAACTGAAAAACTGTTTTTT. It codes for CASSYRIQTEKLFF.

This sequence joins TRBV5-1 and TRBJ2-3; D possibly uses TRBD1 or TRBD2 (6 bases each). V lost 4 bases, J lost 4 bases, and 16 bases lay in between. The CDR3 loop spans 15 amino acids. CDR1 is SGHRS, CDR2 YFSETQ, per germline. The CDR3 protein is CASSAGHNQADTQYF. The CDR3 coding sequence is TGCGCCAGCAGCGCGGGACATAATCAGGCAGATACGCAGTATTTT.

This clone was seen just once. The CDR3, as DNA: TGTGCCAGCAGTGAGTGGGACAGGAGATTAAAGGATGAAGCTTTCTTT. Translated: CASSEWDRRLKDEAFF. J is TRBJ1-1 and V is TRBV25-1; 8 nucleotides agree with TRBD1. The CDR3 loop spans 16 amino acids. The trim removed 3 bases at V and 7 bases at J, leaving 13 bases unmatched. Per the germline V gene, CDR1 is MGHDK and CDR2 is SYGVNS.

The CDR3 DNA is TGTGCCAGCAGCTTAGAAGGACACAATGAGCAGTTCTTC. Its protein is CASSLEGHNEQFF. This chain uses TRBV11-3 with TRBJ2-1; no clear D gene. V was clipped by 0 bases and J by 5 bases, with 5 bases between them. There are 13 residues in the CDR3. Germline lookup yields CDR1 SGHNT and CDR2 YENEEA. Filled out from reference TRBV11-3 and TRBJ2-1, the complete variable domain reads EAGVVQSPRYKIIEKKQPVAFWCNPISGHNTLYWYLQNLGQGPELLIRYENEEAVDDSQLPKDRFSAERLKGVDSTLKIQPAELGDSAVYLCASSLEGHNEQFFGPGTRLTVL.

The V call is TRBV18, the J call TRBJ1-1; TRBD1 might be the D (5 bases). CDR1 and CDR2 (germline): KGHSH, LQKENI. V lost 0 bases and J 0 bases, leaving 8 bases between the germline ends. The CDR3 is 15 amino acids. The CDR3 nucleotides read TGTGCCAGCTCACCACCCGCAGGGATGAACACTGAAGCTTTCTTT. Protein sequence: CASSPPAGMNTEAFF.

V usage is TRBV11-3 and J usage is TRBJ1-1; D perhaps matches TRBD1 (5 bases). The CDR3 has 12 residues. Germline-derived CDR1 and CDR2 are SGHNT and YENEEA. The V and J ends lost 8 bases and 5 bases respectively, with 12 bases between them. The CDR3 is CASSEGRTEAFF. Here the CDR3 DNA reads TGTGCCAGCTCTGAGGGGAGAACTGAAGCTTTCTTT.

The chain carries TRBV30 and TRBJ1-5; tentatively, D is TRBD1 (5 bases). This CDR3 comprises 12 residues. The germline gives CDR1 GTSNPN, CDR2 SVGIG (reference sequence). Trimming left V 5 bases short and J 4 bases short, with 9 bases between. The CDR3 sequence: CAWGQNNQPQHF. CDR3 bases: TGTGCCTGGGGACAAAATAATCAGCCCCAGCATTTT.

A few counts support this clone. V and J are TRBV29-1 and TRBJ2-1; 7 bases map to TRBD2. This CDR3 spans 10 amino acids. The trim removed 7 bases at V and 13 bases at J, leaving 7 bases unmatched. CDR1 SQVTM and CDR2 ANQGSEA come from the germline V gene. The CDR3 region has the DNA TGCAGCGCCGGCGGGACTATCCAGTTCTTC. It specifies CSAGGTIQFF.

The rearrangement uses TRBV4-3 and TRBJ2-5; D ambiguous. Germline lookup yields CDR1 LGHNA and CDR2 YSLEER. Trimming removed 0 bases at V and 4 bases at J, with 6 bases between. This CDR3 has 13 residues. Here the CDR3 reads CASSQDNPETQYF. CDR3 nucleotide sequence: TGCGCCAGCAGCCAAGATAACCCAGAGACCCAGTACTTC.